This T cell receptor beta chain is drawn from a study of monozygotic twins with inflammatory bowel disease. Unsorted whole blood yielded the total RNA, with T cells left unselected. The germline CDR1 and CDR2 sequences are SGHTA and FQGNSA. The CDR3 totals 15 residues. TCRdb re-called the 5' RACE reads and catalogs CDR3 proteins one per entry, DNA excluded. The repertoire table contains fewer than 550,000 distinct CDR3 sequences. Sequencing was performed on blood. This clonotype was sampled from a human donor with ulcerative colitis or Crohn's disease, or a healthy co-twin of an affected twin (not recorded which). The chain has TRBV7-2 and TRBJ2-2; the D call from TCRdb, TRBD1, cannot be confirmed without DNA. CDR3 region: CASSFGQSRGGELFF.